A single TCR beta chain is shown here with its context. This specimen comes from a study of technical replicates of blood from a handful of donors. Assay: immunoSEQ multiplex PCR; the TCRdb copy retains only in-frame clones and omits some. Of tens of thousands of clones in the sample, approximately 93% were seen once. Deletions cut 1 base from V and 12 bases from J, with 9 bases between. In germline, CDR1 is GTSNPN, CDR2 SVGIG (reference sequence). CDR3 length: 10 amino acids. The chain uses TRBV30 and TRBJ2-5; D is perhaps TRBD1 (6 bases). Sequences were obtained from T cells isolated from PBMCs. This sequence was found in a human donor in good health. The CDR3 coding sequence is TGTGCCTGGAGTGACAGGACAGAGTACTTC. It encodes CAWSDRTEYF. Full variable domain (remainder filled in from reference TRBV30 and TRBJ2-5): SQTIHQWPATLVQPVGSPLSLECTVEGTSNPNLYWYRQAAGRGLQLLFYSVGIGQISSEVPQNLSASRPQDRQFILSSKKLLLSDSGFYLCAWSDRTEYFGPGTRLLVL.